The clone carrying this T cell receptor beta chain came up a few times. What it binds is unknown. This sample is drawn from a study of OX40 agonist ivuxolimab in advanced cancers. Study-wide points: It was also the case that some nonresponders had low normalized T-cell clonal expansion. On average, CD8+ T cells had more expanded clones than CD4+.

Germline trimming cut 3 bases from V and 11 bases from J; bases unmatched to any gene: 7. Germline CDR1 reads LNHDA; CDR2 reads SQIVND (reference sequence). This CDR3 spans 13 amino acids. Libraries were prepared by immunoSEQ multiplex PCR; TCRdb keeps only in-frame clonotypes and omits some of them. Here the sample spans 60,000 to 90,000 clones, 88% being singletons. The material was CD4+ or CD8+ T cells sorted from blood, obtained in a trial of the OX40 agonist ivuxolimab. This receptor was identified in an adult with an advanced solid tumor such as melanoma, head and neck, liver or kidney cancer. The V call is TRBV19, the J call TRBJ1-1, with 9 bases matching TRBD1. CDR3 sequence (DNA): TGTGCCAGTAGTATCACAGGGGGCGAGGGGGCTTTCTTT. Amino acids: CASSITGGEGAFF.